This TCR beta chain appears in the sequencing data of a study of identical twins. Findings of the study overall: Fewer insertions characterized abundant cord blood beta clonotypes, whereas memory repertoires showed none.

CDR1 and CDR2 (germline): MGHRA, YSYEKL. The CDR3 totals 21 residues. V lost 0 bases to trimming and J lost 4 bases, with 25 bases between them. This clonotype was seen repeatedly, ten times or more. Its antigen is unknown. One entry per CDR3 protein results from TCRdb running MiXCR on the 5' RACE reads. The repertoire has some 200,000 distinct CDR3 sequences, about 7.5% of them found once; the top ten carry 1.9%. The same sample was also used in a study of yellow fever vaccine responses in identical twins.

The clonotype comes from a woman younger than 30 in good health. The rearrangement joins TRBV4-1 to TRBJ2-6, with D possibly TRBD1 on 5 matching bases. Sequenced input: memory (CD45RO+) T cells sorted from blood. CDR3 nucleotides: TGCGCCAGCAGCCAAGATTTTGGGCAGGGTAATTTAATGGAGGGGGCCAACGTCCTGACTTTC. Its protein product is CASSQDFGQGNLMEGANVLTF.